A single T cell receptor (beta chain) is shown here with its context. CDR3 size: 18 residues. In germline, CDR1 is SGHVS, CDR2 FNYEAQ. Trimming at V came to 2 bases and at J to 3 bases, leaving 6 bases not matched to a gene. The TCRbeta library was prepared with unique molecular identifiers. TCRdb independently ran MiXCR on the PCR reads; one entry per CDR3 protein. The top ten hold roughly 2.3% of the sample, which has some 600,000 distinct CDR3 sequences, roughly 13% seen once. The data belong to a study of T-cell reconstitution after alpha-beta-depleted transplantation in children. V usage is TRBV7-6 and J usage is TRBJ2-3; 15 bases are a match to TRBD2. The sample here was PBMCs, mostly from graft donor cells, taken 360 days after TCRalphabeta/CD19-depleted stem cell transplant. The receptor's source is a male patient aged 5 to 17 who had a stem cell transplant for acute myeloid leukemia, so the T cells may come from the graft donor. CDR3 loop: CASSLLPGLAGGTDTQYF. The CDR3 coding sequence is TGTGCCAGCAGCTTATTACCGGGACTAGCGGGAGGTACAGATACGCAGTATTTT.